These 28 T cell receptor beta chains share one sample of origin, sequenced in a study of CD4 and CD8 cells across lung adenocarcinoma regions. In TCRdb, the PCR reads were re-called with MiXCR into one record per CDR3 protein. The sample contains 3,000 or so distinct CDR3 sequences, less than 80% of which appear only once. The sample consisted of CD4+ T cells from the margin of a lung tumor. Every receptor here comes from a male donor with lung adenocarcinoma. The CD4 and CD8 labels of this study may be unreliable.

A few counts support this clonotype. The chain is built from TRBV6-1 and TRBJ2-1, with TRBD2 identical over 15 bases. CDR3 size: 16 residues. Trimming removed 5 bases from V and 10 bases from J; junction bases left unmatched: 9. Germline V CDR1 and CDR2: MNHNS, SASEGT. The DNA for the CDR3 is TGTGCCAGCAGTACCCGGACTAGCGGGAGGGAGAGGGAGCAGTTCTTC. Its protein is CASSTRTSGREREQFF.

This clonotype was seen more than once but under ten times. The V gene is TRBV11-2, the J gene TRBJ2-1; no definite D call. The J call may not be correct, given that the DNA end is closer to TRBJ2-7. This CDR3 has 14 amino acids. The germline V gene has CDR1 SGHAT and CDR2 FQNNGV. The chain's CDR3 is CASSPRTAVDEQYF. In DNA form, the CDR3 reads TGTGCCAGCAGCCCCCGGACGGCGGTAGACGAGCAGTACTTC.

This chain links TRBV9 with TRBJ2-1; D is unresolved. CDR3 length: 15 amino acids. Trimming cost V 0 bases and J 9 bases, with 16 bases left between them. The germline CDR1 and CDR2 sequences are SGDLS and YYNGEE. The chain's CDR3 is CASSVGGAQGVEQFF. DNA for the CDR3: TGTGCCAGCAGCGTAGGGGGTGCTCAAGGCGTTGAGCAGTTCTTC.

The chain joins TRBV6-1 to TRBJ2-3, with D perhaps given as TRBD1 or TRBD2 (6 bases each). The end of the DNA aligns better with TRBJ2-7, so the J call may be wrong. This CDR3 spans 15 amino acids. Germline V gives CDR1 MNHNS, CDR2 SASEGT. This chain's CDR3 is CGRGDGGRDPDTQYF. CDR3 nucleotides: TGTGGCAGGGGTGACGGGGGCCGCGACCCAGATACGCAGTACTTC.

The chain combines TRBV12-3 or TRBV12-4 with TRBJ2-5; the D is unclear. Between the trimmed V and J ends, which lost 3 bases and 11 bases, there was a span of 13 bases. There are 12 residues in the CDR3. CDR3: CASSFGDTAQYF. The CDR3 nucleotides read TGTGCCAGCAGTTTCGGAGACACGGCGCAGTACTTC.

Sample share makes this clonotype medium-sized. The V call is TRBV12-3 or TRBV12-4, the J call TRBJ1-1; TRBD1 matches 7 bases. Trimming cost V 5 bases and J 8 bases; bases outside gene matches: 8. The CDR3 has 13 residues. For the CDR3, the DNA is TGTGCCAGCAGTCTTACAGGGGCCCCAGAAGCTTTCTTT. This codes for CASSLTGAPEAFF.

The gene calls are TRBV6-1 and TRBJ2-7; 9 nucleotides agree with TRBD2. This CDR3 spans 14 amino acids. Germline loops: CDR1 MNHNS, CDR2 SASEGT. V lost 8 bases and J lost 4; bases outside the gene matches: 9. The CDR3 DNA reads TGTGCCAGCGGGAAGCGGGGGGCCCGGTACGAGCAGTACTTC. Translating it yields CASGKRGARYEQYF.

In the case of this clonotype: Sequence at one end of the junction differs from germline and may be a read error. The gene calls are TRBV11-2 and TRBJ2-3; 10 positions agree with TRBD2. The CDR3 runs 17 residues. In germline, CDR1 is SGHAT, CDR2 FQNNGV. CDR3 sequence reads: CASSFRPGTSVTDTQYF. Here the CDR3 DNA reads TGTGCCAGCAGCTTTAGACCTGGGACTAGCGTCACAGATACGCAGTATTTC.

The CDR3 loop is CASSYLGQAQHF. For the CDR3, the DNA is TGTGCCAGCAGCTACCTGGGGCAGGCCCAGCATTTT. The rearrangement uses TRBV3-1 and TRBJ1-5; perhaps TRBD1 as D (5 bases). Per the germline V gene, CDR1 is LGHDT and CDR2 is YNNKEL (reference sequence). Deletions cut 5 bases from V and 11 bases from J, with 13 bases between. This CDR3 has 12 amino acids.

The rearrangement links TRBV6-1 to TRBJ2-1; 14 bases are a match to TRBD2. Looked up from germline, CDR1 is MNHNS and CDR2 is SASEGT. This CDR3 has 15 amino acids. The J segment lost 12 bases and the V segment lost 4 bases, leaving 8 bases of the junction unmatched. The CDR3 here is CASSAGTSGRLGQFF. For the CDR3, the DNA is TGTGCCAGCAGTGCAGGGACTAGCGGGAGACTGGGGCAGTTCTTC.

Here the CDR3 reads CASSQGGVDVEAFF. The CDR3 nucleotides are TGTGCCAGCAGCCAAGGAGGGGTAGACGTTGAAGCTTTCTTT. This chain uses TRBV4-2 with TRBJ1-1; D perhaps matches TRBD1 (5 bases). Per germline, CDR1 LGHNA and CDR2 YNFKEQ. V was clipped by 1 base and J by 7 bases, with 13 bases between them. CDR3 length: 14 residues.

The chain is built from TRBV6-1 and TRBJ1-6; TRBD1 aligns across 7 bases. CDR3 length equals 13 residues. Germline trimming cut 4 bases from V and 8 bases from J; bases unmatched to any gene: 2. Germline CDR1 reads MNHNS; CDR2 reads SASEGT. The CDR3 here is CASSGQGYSPLHF. CDR3 sequence (DNA): TGTGCCAGCAGTGGACAGGGTTATTCACCCCTCCACTTT.

This chain joins TRBV6-1 and TRBJ2-7, with a tentative D call TRBD2 (5 bases). Trimming took off 7 bases at V and 2 bases at J, with 6 bases between the two ends. In germline, CDR1 is MNHNS, CDR2 SASEGT. This CDR3 is built from 11 residues. The CDR3 coding sequence is TGTGCCAGCAAGCGGACCTACGAGCAGTACTTC. Translation: CASKRTYEQYF.

This clonotype has more than one count but fewer than ten. Here the CDR3 DNA reads TGTGCCAGCAGCCAATTGAGAACAGATACGCAGTATTTT. Its translation is CASSQLRTDTQYF. The chain joins TRBV3-1 to TRBJ2-3; no reliable D call. The CDR3 loop spans 13 amino acids. Germline V gene lookup returns CDR1 LGHDT and CDR2 YNNKEL (reference sequence). Trimming stripped 2 bases from V and 3 bases from J, with 6 bases between.

By its share, this clonotype is large. This chain connects TRBV6-1 to TRBJ1-1, with D hard to call. This CDR3 has 15 residues. Looked up from germline, CDR1 is MNHNS and CDR2 is SASEGT. The germline V and J ends were trimmed by 7 bases and 1 base, with 16 bases remaining between them. DNA of the CDR3: TGTGCCAGCACCCTTACACTCCAACCGAACACTGAAGCTTTCTTT. Translating it yields CASTLTLQPNTEAFF.

The V and J genes are TRBV6-1 and TRBJ1-1; D is unclear. The germline V and J ends were trimmed by 6 bases and 0 bases, with 11 bases remaining between them. The CDR3 totals 14 residues. Looked up from germline, CDR1 is MNHNS and CDR2 is SASEGT. The CDR3 nucleotides are TGTGCCAGCAGACAAAATCCACTGAACACTGAAGCTTTCTTT. It is translated as CASRQNPLNTEAFF.

Turning to this clonotype: At one of its ends the junction is not consistent with the germline gene, which may arise from a read error. This chain joins TRBV6-5 and TRBJ2-5; 12 nucleotides line up with TRBD2. The CDR3 is made up of 15 amino acids. Germline loops: CDR1 MNHEY, CDR2 SVGAGI. CDR3 amino acids: CASSYSTSGRLRLVF. The CDR3 nucleotides read TGTGCCAGCAGTTACTCGACTAGCGGGAGACTCAGACTGGTCTTC.

This clonotype was observed a few times. This sequence joins TRBV6-1 and TRBJ2-7; the D is unclear. The CDR3 covers 15 residues. Trimming took 3 bases from V and 4 from J, leaving 16 bases between them. Germline loops: CDR1 MNHNS, CDR2 SASEGT. The CDR3 is CASSEAVLLFYEQYF. CDR3 in DNA: TGTGCCAGCAGTGAGGCGGTTCTCCTATTTTACGAGCAGTACTTC.

This chain links TRBV11-2 with TRBJ2-5; 11 bases are a match to TRBD2. The CDR3 totals 18 residues. CDR1 SGHAT and CDR2 FQNNGV come from the germline V gene. V shed 2 bases, J shed 0 bases, and the junction held 8 bases outside the gene matches. CDR3 loop: CASSLRLAGGLYQETQYF. The CDR3 nucleotides read TGTGCCAGCAGCTTACGCCTAGCGGGGGGCTTGTACCAAGAGACCCAGTACTTC.

V and J are TRBV6-5 and TRBJ2-5; D remains unclear. V was cut by 2 bases and J by 4 bases, with 5 bases left in between. From germline, CDR1 is MNHEY and CDR2 SVGAGI. The CDR3 covers 12 residues. Here the CDR3 DNA reads TGTGCCAGCAGTTACCGCCGAGAGACCCAGTACTTC. Its protein product is CASSYRRETQYF.

This clonotype was counted once. The chain employs TRBV6-1 and TRBJ1-5; 10 bases fit TRBD1. The CDR3 consists of 17 residues. With V trimmed by 6 bases and J by 0 bases, 8 bases remained unmatched. The germline V gene encodes CDR1 MNHNS and CDR2 SASEGT. The CDR3 DNA reads TGTGCCAGCAGGGGCGGGACAGGGGTTTATAGCAATCAGCCCCAGCATTTT. Its protein is CASRGGTGVYSNQPQHF.

This chain connects TRBV27 to TRBJ2-1, with D uncertain. From germline, CDR1 is MNHEY and CDR2 SMNVEV (reference sequence). Trimming removed 8 bases at V and 7 bases at J, with 12 bases between. The CDR3 contains 12 residues. The CDR3 region is CASGIGMNEQFF. The CDR3 DNA sequence: TGTGCCAGCGGTATAGGTATGAATGAGCAGTTCTTC.

This rearrangement joins TRBV6-1 to TRBJ1-4; weak D call: TRBD1 (5 bases). This CDR3 contains 14 residues. V gave up 6 bases and J gave up 5 bases, with 13 bases separating them. Germline-derived CDR1 and CDR2 are MNHNS and SASEGT. The CDR3 sequence is CASSMVQGNEKLFF. The CDR3 DNA is TGTGCCAGCAGCATGGTGCAGGGAAATGAAAAACTGTTTTTT.

This chain links TRBV6-1 with TRBJ1-1; 8 bases are a match to TRBD1. In germline, CDR1 is MNHNS, CDR2 SASEGT. V lost 8 bases and J lost 3; bases outside the gene matches: 8. The length of the CDR3 is 14 residues. The CDR3 sequence: CASSETGADTEAFF. The CDR3 coding sequence is TGTGCCAGCTCGGAGACAGGGGCCGACACTGAAGCTTTCTTT.

The table lists this clonotype with a few counts. The V call is TRBV6-1, the J call TRBJ2-1; D is possibly TRBD1 (6 bases). The closer fit of TRBJ2-5 to the DNA end suggests the J call may be wrong. Germline-derived CDR1 and CDR2 are MNHNS and SASEGT. This CDR3 region has 14 residues. The CDR3 protein is CASSELGAGETQYF. DNA for the CDR3: TGTGCCAGCAGTGAATTGGGGGCAGGCGAGACCCAGTACTTC.

V is TRBV7-8 and J is TRBJ2-3; D possibly corresponds to TRBD1 (5 bases). Germline CDR1 SGHVS, CDR2 FQNEAQ. V lost 0 bases and J lost 8, with 12 bases in between. The CDR3 spans 14 residues. CDR3 coding DNA: TGTGCCAGCAGCTTAGCAGTTCAGGGCGGTACGCAGTATTTT. This translates into CASSLAVQGGTQYF.

This rearrangement joins TRBV6-1 to TRBJ2-4, with 9 bases matching TRBD2. The assigned J gene may be wrong: the sequence end matches TRBJ2-1 better. The CDR3 is made up of 16 amino acids. Germline CDR1 reads MNHNS; CDR2 reads SASEGT. CDR3 residues: CASSVIAGDPGETQFF. The CDR3, as DNA: TGTGCCAGCAGTGTAATAGCGGGGGACCCAGGAGAGACCCAGTTCTTC.

The chain is built from TRBV6-8 and TRBJ1-4; D perhaps matches TRBD1 (6 bases). The CDR3 spans 15 residues. V was cut by 6 bases and J by 4 bases, with 15 bases left in between. Germline V gives CDR1 MNHGY, CDR2 SAAAGT. The CDR3 protein is CASRTTGDINEKLFF. DNA for the CDR3: TGTGCCAGCAGAACGACAGGAGACATTAATGAAAAACTGTTTTTT.